A selection of T cell receptor beta chains follows, all from one sample in a study of blood T cell repertoires in COVID-19. TCRdb's table, derived via immunoSEQ multiplex PCR, lists solely in-frame clones and lacks some. This table holds over 350,000 clones, roughly 89% found once. Sequencing input: peripheral blood. The receptors originated from a woman in her 30s with active or convalescent COVID-19. The CDR3 runs from the conserved cysteine through the conserved F or W. Each record gives: CDR3 protein, CDR3 DNA, J gene, D gene, V gene, clone size. D genes are given only for firm matches. Clone size, where shown, is once, few, many, or a class for clones that have expanded.

CSVESDHGEANYGYTF,TGCAGCGTTGAGTCTGACCACGGGGAGGCTAACTATGGCTACACCTTC,TRBJ1-2,.,TRBV29-1,.
CASSEQSNGYTF,TGTGCCAGTAGTGAACAGTCTAATGGCTACACCTTC,TRBJ1-2,.,TRBV19,.
CASSEAGEGGPNYGYTF,TGTGCCAGCAGTGAAGCGGGAGAAGGGGGTCCTAACTATGGCTACACCTTC,TRBJ1-2,.,TRBV6-1,.
CASSRTGGYGYTF,TGTGCCAGCAGTCGGACAGGGGGCTATGGCTACACCTTC,TRBJ1-2,TRBD1,TRBV6-5,.
CASSQTPVGSPLHF,TGTGCCAGTAGTCAGACTCCCGTCGGTTCACCCCTCCACTTT,TRBJ1-6,.,TRBV19,.
CASSFIGDTDTQYF,TGTGCCAGCAGTTTTATCGGAGACACAGATACGCAGTATTTT,TRBJ2-3,.,TRBV27,.
CASSLLPGTGSDTQYF,TGCGCCAGCAGCCTCCTTCCCGGGACAGGGTCGGATACGCAGTATTTT,TRBJ2-3,TRBD1,TRBV4-1,.
CASSAPGGLYYGYTF,TGTGCCAGCAGCGCCCCAGGGGGCTTGTACTATGGCTACACCTTC,TRBJ1-2,TRBD1,TRBV9,.
CASSRRDRFAGGYTF,TGTGCCAGCAGCCGCAGAGACCGGTTCGCGGGGGGCTACACCTTC,TRBJ1-2,.,TRBV9,once
CASSLASGASTDTQYF,TGCGCCAGCAGCTTGGCTAGCGGCGCTAGCACAGATACGCAGTATTTT,TRBJ2-3,TRBD2,TRBV5-1,.
CASSLIRESILNAGELFF,TGCGCCAGCAGCTTGATTAGAGAATCAATCTTAAACGCCGGGGAGCTGTTTTTT,TRBJ2-2,.,TRBV5-1,.
CASSIGGTLPGEQYF,TGTGCCAGTAGTATTGGGGGCACTCTCCCTGGAGAGCAGTACTTC,TRBJ2-7,.,TRBV19,.
CASSLGASGGAVAGELFF,TGTGCCAGCAGCTTAGGGGCTAGCGGGGGGGCTGTCGCCGGGGAGCTGTTTTTT,TRBJ2-2,TRBD2,TRBV7-2,.
CASSGREGGTEAFF,TGTGCCAGCAGTGGAAGGGAGGGAGGTACTGAAGCTTTCTTT,TRBJ1-1,.,TRBV28,.
CASSFQPQGAKGNTIYF,TGCGCCAGCAGCTTCCAGCCACAGGGAGCGAAAGGAAACACCATATATTTT,TRBJ1-3,.,TRBV5-1,.
CASSIFPGDNTEAFF,TGCGCCAGCAGCATCTTTCCAGGGGATAACACTGAAGCTTTCTTT,TRBJ1-1,.,TRBV5-1,.
CASSTGQPYEQYF,TGTGCCAGCAGCACGGGACAGCCCTACGAGCAGTACTTC,TRBJ2-7,TRBD1,TRBV7-6,few
CASSGGTGITINTEAFF,TGTGCCAGCAGTGGAGGGACAGGGATTACGATTAACACTGAAGCTTTCTTT,TRBJ1-1,TRBD1,TRBV6-1,.
CAWKPRDSTNEQFF,TGTGCCTGGAAGCCGCGGGACAGCACCAATGAGCAGTTCTTC,TRBJ2-1,.,TRBV30,.
CASSFYRTGSGELFF,TGTGCCAGCAGCTTCTACCGGACAGGCTCCGGGGAGCTGTTTTTT,TRBJ2-2,TRBD1,TRBV13,.
CASSERVAGGPTGELFF,TGTGCCAGCAGTGAACGAGTAGCGGGGGGGCCGACCGGGGAGCTGTTTTTT,TRBJ2-2,TRBD2,TRBV6-1,.
CASSSGTGSGYTF,TGTGCCAGCAGCTCCGGGACAGGTAGCGGCTACACCTTC,TRBJ1-2,TRBD1,TRBV11-2,few
CASSPMKPGTGTTLANYGYTF,TGTGCCAGCAGCCCAATGAAACCCGGGACAGGGACCACTCTAGCGAACTATGGCTACACCTTC,TRBJ1-2,TRBD1,TRBV3-1/TRBV3-2,.
CASSQHPAEQETQYF,TGCGCCAGCAGCCAACATCCAGCGGAACAAGAGACCCAGTACTTC,TRBJ2-5,.,TRBV4-1,.
CASSFEGWTGGEETQYF,TGTGCCAGCAGCTTCGAGGGCTGGACAGGCGGCGAAGAGACCCAGTACTTC,TRBJ2-5,TRBD1,TRBV11-2,.
CASSQTGSSYEQYF,TGTGCCAGCAGCCAGACTGGGAGCTCCTACGAGCAGTACTTC,TRBJ2-7,.,TRBV7-2,.
CASSGQPNSPLHF,TGTGCCAGCAGCGGACAGCCCAATTCACCCCTCCACTTT,TRBJ1-6,.,TRBV9,.
CASSQWGAGAYNEQFF,TGTGCCAGCAGCCAGTGGGGCGCGGGGGCCTACAATGAGCAGTTCTTC,TRBJ2-1,TRBD2,TRBV3-1/TRBV3-2,.
CASSPDSGYGYTF,TGTGCCAGCAGTCCTGACAGCGGGTATGGCTACACCTTC,TRBJ1-2,.,TRBV6-5,once
CASSFGGRTEAFF,TGTGCCAGCAGTTTCGGGGGGAGGACTGAAGCTTTCTTT,TRBJ1-1,.,TRBV12-3/TRBV12-4,few
CASSGEASGSSYNEQFF,TGTGCCAGCAGTGGCGAAGCTAGCGGTAGCTCCTACAATGAGCAGTTCTTC,TRBJ2-1,TRBD2,TRBV2,.
CASNRSPYSPLHF,TGTGCCAGCAACCGAAGCCCCTATTCACCCCTCCACTTT,TRBJ1-6,.,TRBV28,few
CASSVQDSSYNSPLHF,TGTGCCAGCAGCGTCCAGGACAGCTCCTATAATTCACCCCTCCACTTT,TRBJ1-6,.,TRBV9,.
CASSHVTGTAFTGELFF,TGCGCCAGCAGCCATGTGACCGGGACAGCTTTCACCGGGGAGCTGTTTTTT,TRBJ2-2,TRBD1,TRBV4-1,.
CASTPAGATNEKLFF,TGTGCCAGCACCCCCGCGGGTGCAACTAATGAAAAACTGTTTTTT,TRBJ1-4,.,TRBV2,once
CASSLIPGYGYTF,TGTGCCAGCAGTTTAATTCCCGGCTATGGCTACACCTTC,TRBJ1-2,.,TRBV27,.
CASSQSAGNTDTQYF,TGCGCCAGCAGCCAATCTGCGGGGAACACAGATACGCAGTATTTT,TRBJ2-3,.,TRBV4-1,once
CASSWGTGGFEAFF,TGCGCCAGCAGCTGGGGGACAGGGGGCTTCGAAGCTTTCTTT,TRBJ1-1,TRBD1,TRBV5-1,.
CAARAGNTIYF,TGTGCCGCGAGGGCAGGAAACACCATATATTTT,TRBJ1-3,.,TRBV6-5,.
CASRISGGIQETQYF,TGTGCCAGCAGAATAAGCGGGGGGATTCAGGAGACCCAGTACTTC,TRBJ2-5,TRBD2,TRBV6-5,once
CAISESYVGEGSTEAFF,TGTGCCATCAGTGAGTCTTACGTCGGGGAGGGCAGCACTGAAGCTTTCTTT,TRBJ1-1,.,TRBV10-3,.
CASSGGGETQYF,TGTGCCAGCAGCGGCGGTGGGGAGACCCAGTACTTC,TRBJ2-5,.,TRBV12-3/TRBV12-4,.